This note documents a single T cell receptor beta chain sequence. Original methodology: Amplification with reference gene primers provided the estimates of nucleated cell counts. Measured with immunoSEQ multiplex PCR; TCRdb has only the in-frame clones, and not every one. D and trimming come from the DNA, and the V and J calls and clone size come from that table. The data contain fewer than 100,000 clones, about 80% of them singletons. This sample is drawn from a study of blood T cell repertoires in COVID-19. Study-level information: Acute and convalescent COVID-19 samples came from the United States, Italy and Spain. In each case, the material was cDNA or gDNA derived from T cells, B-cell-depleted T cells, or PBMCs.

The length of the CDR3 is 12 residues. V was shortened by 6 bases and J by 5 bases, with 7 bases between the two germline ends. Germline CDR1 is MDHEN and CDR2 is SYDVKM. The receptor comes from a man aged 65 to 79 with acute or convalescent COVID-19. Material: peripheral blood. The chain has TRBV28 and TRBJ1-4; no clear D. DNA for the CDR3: TGTGCCAGCAGCCCCAGGAATGAAAAACTGTTTTTT. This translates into CASSPRNEKLFF.